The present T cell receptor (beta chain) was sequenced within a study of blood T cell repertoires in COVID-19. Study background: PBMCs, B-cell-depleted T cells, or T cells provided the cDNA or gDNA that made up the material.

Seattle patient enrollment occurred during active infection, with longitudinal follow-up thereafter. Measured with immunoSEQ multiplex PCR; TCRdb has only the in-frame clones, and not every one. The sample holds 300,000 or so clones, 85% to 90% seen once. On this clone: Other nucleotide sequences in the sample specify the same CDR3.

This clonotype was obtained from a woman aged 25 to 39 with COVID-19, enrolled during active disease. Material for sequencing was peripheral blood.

The CDR3 sequence is CASSQDRNTEAFF. CDR3 coding DNA: TGTGCCAGCAGCCAAGACAGGAACACTGAAGCTTTCTTT. The chain recombines TRBV14 with TRBJ1-1; D not certain. The CDR3 sequence is 13 residues long. Trimming removed 0 bases at V and 1 base at J, with 3 bases between. Germline values: CDR1 SGHDN, CDR2 FVKESK.